Listed below are T cell receptor beta chains from one sample, sequenced in a study of vaccination effects on CD4 cells after COVID-19. TCRdb's table, derived via immunoSEQ multiplex PCR, lists solely in-frame clones and lacks some. In the table there are 45,000 to 55,000 clones, roughly three quarters of which are singletons. These receptors' antigens are unknown. The source material was CD4+ T cells from PBMCs cultured without peptide, sampled after COVID-19 vaccination. Receptors were obtained from a human donor who received a COVID-19 vaccine. The CDR3 runs from the conserved cysteine through the conserved F or W. Fields, in order: D gene, CDR3 length, clone size, J gene, V gene, CDR3 protein, CDR3 DNA. D genes are given only for firm matches. Size is stated for part of the rows, as once, few or many counts, or as a class when the clone is expanded.

D: NA; length: 17; size: NA; J: TRBJ2-7; V: TRBV11-2; CDR3: CASSLRYRGYLSYEQYF; DNA: TGTGCCAGCAGCTTGAGATATAGGGGGTACCTATCCTACGAGCAGTACTTC
D: TRBD1; length: 14; size: NA; J: TRBJ1-1; V: TRBV30; CDR3: CAWSQGASNTEAFF; DNA: TGTGCCTGGAGCCAGGGGGCTTCGAACACTGAAGCTTTCTTT
D: NA; length: 14; size: NA; J: TRBJ1-5; V: TRBV6-5; CDR3: CASRRGLSSQPQHF; DNA: TGTGCCAGCAGGCGAGGGTTGTCGAGTCAGCCCCAGCATTTT
D: TRBD1; length: 19; size: NA; J: TRBJ2-2; V: TRBV27; CDR3: CASSSSGTGTPFSTGELFF; DNA: TGTGCCAGCAGTTCATCCGGGACAGGGACCCCCTTTAGCACCGGGGAGCTGTTTTTT
D: TRBD1; length: 19; size: NA; J: TRBJ2-5; V: TRBV27; CDR3: CASSFYRKGGTGAQETQYF; DNA: TGTGCCAGCAGTTTTTACCGCAAGGGGGGGACAGGGGCTCAAGAGACCCAGTACTTC
D: NA; length: 16; size: NA; J: TRBJ1-2; V: TRBV4-1; CDR3: CASSQDPGTGKVGYTF; DNA: TGCGCCAGCAGCCAGGATCCCGGGACGGGTAAGGTTGGCTACACCTTC
D: TRBD1; length: 16; size: NA; J: TRBJ1-4; V: TRBV3-1/TRBV3-2; CDR3: CASSQDLGTGNEKLFF; DNA: TGTGCCAGCAGCCAAGATCTAGGGACAGGGAATGAAAAACTGTTTTTT
D: TRBD2; length: 15; size: few; J: TRBJ2-7; V: TRBV7-9; CDR3: CASSLSASGAYEQYF; DNA: TGTGCCAGCAGCTTATCGGCTAGCGGAGCCTACGAGCAGTACTTC
D: NA; length: 14; size: few; J: TRBJ1-1; V: TRBV5-1; CDR3: CASSFLGERTEAFF; DNA: TGCGCCAGCAGCTTTTTAGGAGAACGAACTGAAGCTTTCTTT
D: TRBD2; length: 16; size: NA; J: TRBJ2-7; V: TRBV6-5; CDR3: CASSYSSGGAPREQYF; DNA: TGTGCCAGCAGTTACTCCTCCGGGGGGGCCCCGAGGGAGCAGTACTTC
D: NA; length: 14; size: NA; J: TRBJ1-1; V: TRBV14; CDR3: CASSPFRIGTEAFF; DNA: TGTGCCAGCAGCCCTTTCCGCATAGGGACTGAAGCTTTCTTT
D: TRBD1; length: 16; size: once; J: TRBJ2-1; V: TRBV5-1; CDR3: CASSLGGANRGNEQFF; DNA: TGCGCCAGCAGCTTGGGAGGGGCCAACAGGGGCAATGAGCAGTTCTTC
D: TRBD2; length: 14; size: few; J: TRBJ2-7; V: TRBV3-1/TRBV3-2; CDR3: CATVGTSGSSEQYF; DNA: TGTGCCACCGTAGGGACTAGCGGGAGTTCCGAGCAGTACTTC
D: TRBD2; length: 19; size: NA; J: TRBJ2-1; V: TRBV4-1; CDR3: CASSHIGLAGGRYNNEQFF; DNA: TGCGCCAGCAGCCATATCGGGCTAGCGGGGGGGCGTTACAACAATGAGCAGTTCTTC
D: NA; length: 12; size: NA; J: TRBJ2-5; V: TRBV25-1; CDR3: CASSEPLGTQYF; DNA: TGTGCCAGCAGTGAACCACTCGGGACCCAGTACTTC
D: NA; length: 15; size: NA; J: TRBJ1-6; V: TRBV2; CDR3: CASSDHGSYNSPLHF; DNA: TGTGCCAGCAGTGATCACGGCTCCTATAATTCACCCCTCCACTTT